This T cell receptor beta chain was retrieved from a study of T cell repertoires in cytomegalovirus infection. Across the study: Public TCR beta signatures marked donors with CMV infection and the matching HLA.

From the reads, TCRdb called clonotypes with MiXCR, one entry per CDR3 protein. The table has under 350,000 distinct CDR3 sequences, roughly a fifth seen once. This clonotype was seen at least ten times. Its antigen is currently unknown. Sequences were derived from cultured PBMCs, sampled from culture after CMV antigen stimulation. The receptor was isolated from a human donor in good health (CMV status not recorded). Some clones in this sample may be carry-over from other donors' samples.

The CDR3, as DNA: TGTGCCAGCAGTTTCAACGGACAGGGAGCACACAATGAGCAGTTCTTC. Amino acid sequence: CASSFNGQGAHNEQFF. The chain is built from TRBV6-2 or TRBV6-3 and TRBJ2-1, with 8 bases identical to TRBD1. V gave up 4 bases and J gave up 5 bases; unmatched junction bases: 10. The CDR3 is 16 residues long. CDR1 and CDR2 (germline): MNHEY, SVGEGT.